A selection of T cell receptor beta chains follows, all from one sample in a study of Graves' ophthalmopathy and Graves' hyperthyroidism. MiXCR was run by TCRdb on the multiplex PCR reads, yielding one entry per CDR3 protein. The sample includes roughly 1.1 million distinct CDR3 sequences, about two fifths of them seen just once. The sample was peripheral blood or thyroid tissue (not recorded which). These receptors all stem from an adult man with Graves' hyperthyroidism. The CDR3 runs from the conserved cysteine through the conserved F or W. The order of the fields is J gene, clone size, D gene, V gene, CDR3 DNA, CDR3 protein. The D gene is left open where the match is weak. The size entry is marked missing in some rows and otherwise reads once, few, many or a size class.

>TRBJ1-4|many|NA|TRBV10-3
TGTGCCATCAGTGGGGGTTCAACTAATGAAAAACTGTTTTTT
CAISGGSTNEKLFF
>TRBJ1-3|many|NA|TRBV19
TGTGCCAGTAGTATACGAAGCTCTGGAAACACCATATATTTT
CASSIRSSGNTIYF
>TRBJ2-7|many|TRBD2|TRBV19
TGTGCCAGTAGTACCCTCGGACTAGCGGACTACGAGCAGTACTTC
CASSTLGLADYEQYF
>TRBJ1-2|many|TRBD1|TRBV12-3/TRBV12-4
TGTGCCAGCAGTTTTGGACAGGGGGTAAACTATGGCTACACCTTC
CASSFGQGVNYGYTF
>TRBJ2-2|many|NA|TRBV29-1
TGCAGCGTTGAGAACCCTTCCGACACCGGGGAGCTGTTTTTT
CSVENPSDTGELFF
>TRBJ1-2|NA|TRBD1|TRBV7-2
TGTGCCAGCAGCCGCGGACAGGGGGGCAACTATGGCTACACCTTC
CASSRGQGGNYGYTF
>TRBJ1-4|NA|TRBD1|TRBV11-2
TGTGCCAGCAGCTTACCGCCGGGACAGGGGCACACCGGGGAAAAACTGTTTTTT
CASSLPPGQGHTGEKLFF
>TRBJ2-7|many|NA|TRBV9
TGTGCCAGCAGCCTCTACGAGGGGAGGAGCGAGCAGTACTTC
CASSLYEGRSEQYF
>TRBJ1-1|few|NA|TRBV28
TGTGCCAGCAGTCCCGCCGGGACCCTCAAAGGAGGCACTGAAGCTTTCTTT
CASSPAGTLKGGTEAFF
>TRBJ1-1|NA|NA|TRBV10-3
TGTGCCATCAGTTCGGGGGGTGATGTCACTGAAGCTTTCTTT
CAISSGGDVTEAFF
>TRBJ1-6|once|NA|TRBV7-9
TGTGCCAGCAGCTTAGACGGGGGGAGTTCACCCCTCCACTTT
CASSLDGGSSPLHF
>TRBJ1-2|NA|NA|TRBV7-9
TGTGCCAGCAGCTTCCACAGGGTCGGCTACACCTTC
CASSFHRVGYTF
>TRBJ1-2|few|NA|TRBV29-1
TGCAGTCAGGACGGCAACTATGGCTACACCTTC
CSQDGNYGYTF
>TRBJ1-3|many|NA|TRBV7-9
TGTGCCAGCAGCTTAGCTGTGGGAAACACCATATATTTT
CASSLAVGNTIYF
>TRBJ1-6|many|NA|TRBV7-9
TGTGCCAGCAGACCGGACAGAGATTCACCCCTCCACTTT
CASRPDRDSPLHF
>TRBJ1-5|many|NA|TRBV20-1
TGCAGTGCTAGAGATCGCGGAGGGCGACGGAATCAGCCCCAGCATTTT
CSARDRGGRRNQPQHF
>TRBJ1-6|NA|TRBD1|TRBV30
TGTGCCTGTAAAACCGGGACAGGCAATTCACCCCTCCACTTT
CACKTGTGNSPLHF
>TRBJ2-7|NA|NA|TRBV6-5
TGTGCCAGCAGTACCGGACCCAGGGAATTGTACTTC
CASSTGPRELYF
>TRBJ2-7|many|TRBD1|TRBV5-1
TGCGCCAGCAGTGTGGGGACAGGGGGAGTTTCCTACGAGCAGTACTTC
CASSVGTGGVSYEQYF
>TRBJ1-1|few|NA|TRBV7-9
TGTGCCAGCAGCTCTAGGGAGACTTCTGAAGCTTTCTTT
CASSSRETSEAFF
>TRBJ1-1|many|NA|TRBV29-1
TGCAGCGCCGAAGGCGACAGCGGAAGGACTGAAGCTTTCTTT
CSAEGDSGRTEAFF
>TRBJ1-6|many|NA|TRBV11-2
TGTGCCAGCAGCTTAGTGGGGTTGACTGATTCACCCCTCCACTTT
CASSLVGLTDSPLHF
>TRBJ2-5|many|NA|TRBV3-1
TGTGCCAGCAGCCAAGTGAAGACCCAGTACTTC
CASSQVKTQYF
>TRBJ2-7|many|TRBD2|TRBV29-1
TGCAGCGTTGATGGCGGGAGGGCCTCCCGGGAGCAGTACTTC
CSVDGGRASREQYF
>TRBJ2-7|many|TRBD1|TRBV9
TGTGCCAGCAGCGTAGAGGGGGACAGGGACGAGCAGTACTTC
CASSVEGDRDEQYF
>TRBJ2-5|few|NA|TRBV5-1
TGCGCCAGCAGCTTGGGGGGCAAAGAGGCCCAGTACTTC
CASSLGGKEAQYF
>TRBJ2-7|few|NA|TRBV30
TGTGCCTGGACGTCAGGGGCGGACGAGCAGTACTTC
CAWTSGADEQYF
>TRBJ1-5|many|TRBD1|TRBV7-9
TGTGCCAGCAGCTTAGATTTCGGGACAGGGGGCAGCAATCAGCCCCAGCATTTT
CASSLDFGTGGSNQPQHF
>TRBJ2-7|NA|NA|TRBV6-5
TGTGCCAGCAGTTACTCGGGAGCGTATCCAGGCGAGCAGTACTTC
CASSYSGAYPGEQYF
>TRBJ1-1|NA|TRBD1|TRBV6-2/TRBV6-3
TGTGCCAGCAGAACGGAGGGACAGCCTTTTTTGATCCCTGAAGCTTTCTTT
CASRTEGQPFLIPEAFF
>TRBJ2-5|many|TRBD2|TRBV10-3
TGTGCCATCAGAGCCTCGGGGGGACCTCAAGAGACCCAGTACTTC
CAIRASGGPQETQYF
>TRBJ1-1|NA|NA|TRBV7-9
TGTGCCAGCAGCTTAGGGTCGCGGCCTTCGGGGGTGAACACTGAAGCTTTCTTT
CASSLGSRPSGVNTEAFF
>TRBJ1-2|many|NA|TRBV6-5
TGTGCCAGCAGTTACGAAAGGTTCTATGGCTACACCTTC
CASSYERFYGYTF